This TCR beta chain is from a study of CXCR3-negative and CXCR3-positive naive CD8 T cells. Naive CD8+ T cells had a CD45RO-CCR7+CD27+CD95- phenotype. The CDR3 totals 13 residues. Germline values: CDR1 SGHVS, CDR2 FNYEAQ. Preparation of TRB cDNA libraries relied on 5' RACE carrying UMI labels. TCRdb reprocessed the 5' RACE reads, keeping one entry per CDR3 protein, no DNA. The ten top clones account for approximately 1.8%, within a sample of some 6,100 distinct CDR3 sequences. The sequencing sample was made of naive CXCR3- CD8+ T cells from blood. Described subset: CD45RO-CCR7+CD27+CD95- naive CD8+ T cells lacking CXCR3 (TNR3-). V is TRBV7-6 and J is TRBJ2-1. The receptor comes from a human donor in good health. Some clones in this sample may be carry-over from other donors' samples. The CDR3 protein is CASSRVNYNDQFF.